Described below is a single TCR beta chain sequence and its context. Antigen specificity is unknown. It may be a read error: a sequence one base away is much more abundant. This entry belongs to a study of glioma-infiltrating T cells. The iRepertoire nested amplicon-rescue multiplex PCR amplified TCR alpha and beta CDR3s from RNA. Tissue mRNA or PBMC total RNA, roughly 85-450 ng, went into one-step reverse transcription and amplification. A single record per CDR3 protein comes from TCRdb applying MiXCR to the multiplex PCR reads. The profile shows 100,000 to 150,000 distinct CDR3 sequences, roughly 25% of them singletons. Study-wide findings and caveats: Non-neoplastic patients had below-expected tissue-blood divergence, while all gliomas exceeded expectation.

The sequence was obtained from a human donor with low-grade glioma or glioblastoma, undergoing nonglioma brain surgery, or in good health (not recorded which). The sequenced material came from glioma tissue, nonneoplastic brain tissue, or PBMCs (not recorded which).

The CDR3 reads CASSPSSSRGARETQYF. Written as DNA, the CDR3 is TGTGCCAGCAGCCCGTCCTCCAGCCGGGGGGCAAGGGAGACCCAGTACTTC. The gene calls are TRBV9 and TRBJ2-5, with D tentatively TRBD2 (7 bases). The CDR3 covers 17 residues. V was shortened by 4 bases and J by 5 bases, with 24 bases between the two germline ends. The germline gives CDR1 SGDLS, CDR2 YYNGEE.